This is a list of T cell receptor beta chains from one sample in a study of lymphopenia after photon versus proton radiotherapy. Sequenced by immunoSEQ multiplex PCR; TCRdb stores in-frame clones only, minus some. This sample has under 70,000 clones, with 85% to 95% found just once. Source: peripheral blood, taken from a patient treated with photon-based radiotherapy. The receptors here all came from a middle-aged woman with cholangiocarcinoma. The CDR3 runs from the conserved cysteine through the conserved F or W. Fields, in order: J gene, V gene, clone size, D gene, CDR3 protein, CDR3 DNA. The D gene is left open where the match is weak. The listing skips clone size in some rows; elsewhere it reads once, few, many or a size class.

>TRBJ2-7|TRBV11-2|once|.
CASSLDPTGREQYF
TGTGCCAGCAGCTTAGACCCCACGGGGAGGGAGCAGTACTTC
>TRBJ2-1|TRBV4-1|.|.
CASSQVTANEQFF
TGCGCCAGCAGCCAAGTCACAGCCAATGAGCAGTTCTTC
>TRBJ1-1|TRBV19|.|TRBD1
CASSSRQGEAFF
TGTGCCAGTAGTTCCAGACAGGGGGAAGCTTTCTTT
>TRBJ1-1|TRBV7-8|few|TRBD1
CASSPRDRAFEGTEAFF
TGTGCCAGCAGCCCCCGGGACAGGGCCTTCGAGGGCACTGAAGCTTTCTTT
>TRBJ1-5|TRBV6-1|.|.
CASSDLGNQPQHF
TGTGCCAGCAGTGACCTTGGGAATCAGCCCCAGCATTTT
>TRBJ1-1|TRBV6-5|.|TRBD1
CASTKDRGTEAFF
TGTGCCAGCACCAAGGACAGGGGCACTGAAGCTTTCTTT
>TRBJ2-5|TRBV10-1|.|TRBD2
CASSDAGRGTETQYF
TGCGCCAGCAGTGATGCCGGGAGGGGTACGGAGACCCAGTACTTC
>TRBJ1-1|TRBV2|.|TRBD1
CASIGGRTEAFF
TGTGCCAGCATAGGGGGCAGGACTGAAGCTTTCTTT
>TRBJ2-3|TRBV29-1|.|.
CSAYTISGDTQYF
TGCAGCGCCTACACTATCTCGGGGGATACGCAGTATTTT
>TRBJ2-5|TRBV30|.|.
CAWSGGYQETQYF
TGTGCCTGGAGTGGGGGCTATCAAGAGACCCAGTACTTC
>TRBJ2-7|TRBV2|.|TRBD1
CASSEEGALGGEQYF
TGTGCCAGCAGTGAAGAGGGGGCCCTAGGTGGCGAGCAGTACTTC
>TRBJ1-2|TRBV5-4|.|.
CASSQTDVGYTF
TGTGCCAGCAGCCAGACAGACGTTGGCTACACCTTC
>TRBJ1-6|TRBV7-2|once|TRBD1
CASSLDRGPHSNSPLHF
TGTGCCAGCAGCTTAGACAGGGGACCGCACTCTAATTCACCCCTCCACTTT
>TRBJ1-6|TRBV27|.|.
CASSSSRGFSPLHF
TGTGCCAGCAGTTCTTCACGGGGTTTTTCACCCCTCCACTTT
>TRBJ2-1|TRBV9|.|.
CASSPEGVSYNEQFF
TGTGCCAGCAGCCCCGAAGGGGTTTCCTACAATGAGCAGTTCTTC
>TRBJ2-1|TRBV2|.|.
CASGTDKNEQFF
TGTGCCAGCGGGACGGACAAAAATGAGCAGTTCTTC
>TRBJ1-1|TRBV29-1|.|.
CSVSEGVTEAFF
TGCAGCGTTTCTGAAGGTGTCACTGAAGCTTTCTTT